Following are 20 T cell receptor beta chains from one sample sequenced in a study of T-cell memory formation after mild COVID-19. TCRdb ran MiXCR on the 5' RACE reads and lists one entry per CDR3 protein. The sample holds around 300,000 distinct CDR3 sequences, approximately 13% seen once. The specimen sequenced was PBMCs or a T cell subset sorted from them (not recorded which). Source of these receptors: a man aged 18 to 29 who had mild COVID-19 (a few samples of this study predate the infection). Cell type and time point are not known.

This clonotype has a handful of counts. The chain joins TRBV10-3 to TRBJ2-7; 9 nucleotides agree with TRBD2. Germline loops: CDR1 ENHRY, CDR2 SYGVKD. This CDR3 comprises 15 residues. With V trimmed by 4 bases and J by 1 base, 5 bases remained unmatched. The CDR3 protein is CAISGAAGGSYEQYF. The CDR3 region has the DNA TGTGCCATCAGTGGGGCAGCGGGGGGTTCCTACGAGCAGTACTTC.

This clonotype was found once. CDR3 sequence (DNA): TGTGCCAGCAGTTTAAATCAGGGAAAACTGTTTTTT. This sequence encodes CASSLNQGKLFF. The chain has TRBV12-3 or TRBV12-4 and TRBJ1-4, with D possibly TRBD1 on 5 matching bases. The V end was cut by 2 bases, the J end by 10 bases, with 8 bases between. This CDR3 is built from 12 residues.

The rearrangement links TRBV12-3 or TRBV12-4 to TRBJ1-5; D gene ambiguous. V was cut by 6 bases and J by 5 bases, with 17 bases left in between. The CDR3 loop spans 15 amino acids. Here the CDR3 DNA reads TGTGCCAGCAGCGGGGTAGCGGGTTCTTATCAGCCCCAGCATTTT. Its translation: CASSGVAGSYQPQHF.

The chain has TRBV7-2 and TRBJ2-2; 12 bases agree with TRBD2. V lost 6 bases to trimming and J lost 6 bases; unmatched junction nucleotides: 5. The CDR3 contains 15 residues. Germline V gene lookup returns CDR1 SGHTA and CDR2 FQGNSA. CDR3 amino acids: CASSPSGGASGELFF. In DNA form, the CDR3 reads TGTGCCAGCAGTCCTAGCGGGGGGGCCTCCGGGGAGCTGTTTTTT.

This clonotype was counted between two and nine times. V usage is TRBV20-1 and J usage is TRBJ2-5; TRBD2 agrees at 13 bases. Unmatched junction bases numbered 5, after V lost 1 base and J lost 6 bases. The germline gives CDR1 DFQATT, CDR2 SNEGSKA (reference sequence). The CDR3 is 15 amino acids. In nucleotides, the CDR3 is TGCAGTGCTAGAGGGGGGACTAGCGGGGAGCAGACCCAGTACTTC. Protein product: CSARGGTSGEQTQYF.

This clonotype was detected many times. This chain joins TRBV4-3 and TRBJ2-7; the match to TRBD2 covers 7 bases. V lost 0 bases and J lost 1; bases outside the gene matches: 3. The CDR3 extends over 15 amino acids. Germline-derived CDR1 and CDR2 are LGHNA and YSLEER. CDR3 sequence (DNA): TGCGCCAGCAGCCAAGAGCGGGGGACTTCCTACGAGCAGTACTTC. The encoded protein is CASSQERGTSYEQYF.

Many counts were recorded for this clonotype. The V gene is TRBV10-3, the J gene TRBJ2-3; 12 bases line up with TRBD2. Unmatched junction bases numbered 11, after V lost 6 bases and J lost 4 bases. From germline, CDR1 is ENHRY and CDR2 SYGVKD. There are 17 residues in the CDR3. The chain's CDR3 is CAIRGTSGSRRADTQYF. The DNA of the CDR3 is TGTGCCATCAGGGGGACTAGCGGGTCACGACGGGCAGATACGCAGTATTTT.

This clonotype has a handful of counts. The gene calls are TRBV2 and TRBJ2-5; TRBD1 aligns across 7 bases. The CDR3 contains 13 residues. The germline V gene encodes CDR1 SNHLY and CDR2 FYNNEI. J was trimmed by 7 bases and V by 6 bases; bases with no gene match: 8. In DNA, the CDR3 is TGTGCCAGCAGCGTAGGGGGCGTAGGGACCCAGTACTTC. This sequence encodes CASSVGGVGTQYF.

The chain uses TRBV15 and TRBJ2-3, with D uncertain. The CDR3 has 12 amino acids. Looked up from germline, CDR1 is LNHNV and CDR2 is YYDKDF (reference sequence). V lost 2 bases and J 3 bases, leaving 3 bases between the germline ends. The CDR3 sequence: CATSRRTDTQYF. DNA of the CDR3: TGTGCCACCAGCAGAAGGACAGATACGCAGTATTTT.

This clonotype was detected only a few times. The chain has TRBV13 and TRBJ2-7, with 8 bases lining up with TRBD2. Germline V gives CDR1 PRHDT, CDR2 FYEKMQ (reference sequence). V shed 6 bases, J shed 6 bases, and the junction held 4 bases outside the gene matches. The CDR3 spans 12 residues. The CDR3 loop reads CASSSGTSEQYF. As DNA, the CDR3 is TGTGCCAGCAGTTCCGGGACTAGCGAGCAGTACTTC.

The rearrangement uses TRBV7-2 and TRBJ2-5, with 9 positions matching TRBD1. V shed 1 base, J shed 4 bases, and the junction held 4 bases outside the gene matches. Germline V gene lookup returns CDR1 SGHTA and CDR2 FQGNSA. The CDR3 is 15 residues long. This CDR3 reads CASSLGDRGRETQYF. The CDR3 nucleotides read TGTGCCAGCAGCTTAGGAGACAGGGGGAGAGAGACCCAGTACTTC.

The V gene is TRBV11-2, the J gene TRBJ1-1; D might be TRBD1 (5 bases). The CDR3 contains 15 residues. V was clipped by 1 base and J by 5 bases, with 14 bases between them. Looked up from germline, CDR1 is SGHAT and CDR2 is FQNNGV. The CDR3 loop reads CASSLGLGRGTEAFF. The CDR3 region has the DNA TGTGCCAGCAGCTTAGGGTTGGGGAGGGGAACTGAAGCTTTCTTT.

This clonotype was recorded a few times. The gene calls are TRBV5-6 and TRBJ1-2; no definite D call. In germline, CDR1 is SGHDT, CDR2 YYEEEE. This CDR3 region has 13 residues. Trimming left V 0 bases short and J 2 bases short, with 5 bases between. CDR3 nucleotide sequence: TGTGCCAGCAGCTTGGACAGAAACTATGGCTACACCTTC. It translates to CASSLDRNYGYTF.

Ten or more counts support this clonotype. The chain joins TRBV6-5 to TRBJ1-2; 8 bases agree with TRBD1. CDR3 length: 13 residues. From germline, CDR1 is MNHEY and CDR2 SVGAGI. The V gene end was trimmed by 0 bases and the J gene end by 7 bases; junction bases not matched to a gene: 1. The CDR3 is CASSYSDRGGYTF. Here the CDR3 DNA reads TGTGCCAGCAGTTACTCCGACAGGGGTGGCTACACCTTC.

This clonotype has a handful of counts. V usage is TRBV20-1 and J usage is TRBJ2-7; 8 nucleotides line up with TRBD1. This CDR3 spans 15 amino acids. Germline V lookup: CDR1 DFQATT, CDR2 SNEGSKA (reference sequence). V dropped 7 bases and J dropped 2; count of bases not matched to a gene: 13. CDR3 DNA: TGCAGTGTTAAACCCGGGACAGGCCAAACCTACGAGCAGTACGTC. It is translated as CSVKPGTGQTYEQYV.

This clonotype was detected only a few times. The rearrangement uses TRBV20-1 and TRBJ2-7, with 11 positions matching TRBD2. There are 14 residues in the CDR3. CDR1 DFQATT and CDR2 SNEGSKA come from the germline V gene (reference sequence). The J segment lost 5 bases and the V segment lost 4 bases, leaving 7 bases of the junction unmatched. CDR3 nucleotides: TGCAGTGCTACCGGGACTAGCGGAGTGCACGAGCAGTACTTC. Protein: CSATGTSGVHEQYF.

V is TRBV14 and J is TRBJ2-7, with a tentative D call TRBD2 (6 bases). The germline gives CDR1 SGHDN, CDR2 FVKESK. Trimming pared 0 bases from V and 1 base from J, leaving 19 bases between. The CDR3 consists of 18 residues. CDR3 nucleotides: TGTGCCAGCAGCCAAGAATGTGGGCCGGGAGAACATTCCTACGAGCAGTACGTC. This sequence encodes CASSQECGPGEHSYEQYV.

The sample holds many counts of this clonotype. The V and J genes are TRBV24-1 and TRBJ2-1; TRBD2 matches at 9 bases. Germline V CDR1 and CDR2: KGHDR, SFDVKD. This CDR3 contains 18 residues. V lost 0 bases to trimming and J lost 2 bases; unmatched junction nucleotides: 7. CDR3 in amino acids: CATSDLPPLAGAYNEQFF. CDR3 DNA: TGTGCCACCAGTGATTTGCCGCCTTTAGCGGGGGCCTACAATGAGCAGTTCTTC.

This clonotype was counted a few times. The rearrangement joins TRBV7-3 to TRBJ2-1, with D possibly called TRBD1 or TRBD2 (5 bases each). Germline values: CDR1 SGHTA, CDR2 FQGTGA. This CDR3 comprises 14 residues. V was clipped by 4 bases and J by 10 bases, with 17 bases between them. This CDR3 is CASSYRGPSEEQFF. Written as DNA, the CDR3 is TGTGCCAGCAGCTACCGGGGCCCGAGTGAGGAGCAGTTCTTC.

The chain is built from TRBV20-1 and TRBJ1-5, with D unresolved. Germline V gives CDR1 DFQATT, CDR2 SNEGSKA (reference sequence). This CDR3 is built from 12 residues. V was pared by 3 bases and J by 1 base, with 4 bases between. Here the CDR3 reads CSASASNQPQHF. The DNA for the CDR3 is TGCAGTGCTAGTGCCAGCAATCAGCCCCAGCATTTT.